What follows are 17 T cell receptor beta chains derived from one specimen sequenced in a study of T cells in Graves' hyperthyroidism and ophthalmopathy. Researchers amplified the TCR beta CDR3 regions from RNA transcripts. HTBI primers drove first-round RT-PCR of the TCR CDR3. TCRdb reprocessed the multiplex PCR reads with MiXCR, giving one entry per CDR3 protein. The sample has 500,000 or so distinct CDR3 sequences; 15% to 20% are singletons. Sequencing used blood. These receptors were taken from a woman between 18 and 29 years old with Graves' ophthalmopathy.

The sample holds many counts of this clonotype. The chain carries TRBV20-1 and TRBJ1-4; D remains unclear. The CDR3 consists of 12 residues. Germline V gives CDR1 DFQATT, CDR2 SNEGSKA (reference sequence). V was cut by 7 bases and J by 2 bases, with 8 bases left in between. Written as DNA, the CDR3 is TGCAGTGGGGTAGCGACTAATGAAAAACTGTTTTTT. Translating gives CSGVATNEKLFF.

V and J are TRBV5-1 and TRBJ2-1, with unresolved D. The V gene's germline CDR1 is SGHRS and CDR2 YFSETQ. This CDR3 is built from 13 residues. V was trimmed by 5 bases and J by 6 bases, leaving 12 bases between them. The CDR3 sequence: CASSFRVGNEQFF. CDR3 sequence (DNA): TGCGCCAGCAGTTTTAGGGTGGGCAATGAGCAGTTCTTC. The variable domain in full, with the rest retrieved from reference TRBV5-1 and TRBJ2-1, is KAGVTQTPRYLIKTRGQQVTLSCSPISGHRSVSWYQQTPGQGLQFLFEYFSETQRNKGNFPGRFSGRQFSNSRSEMNVSTLELGDSALYLCASSFRVGNEQFFGPGTRLTVL.

This clonotype has at least ten counts. The genes are TRBV7-6 and TRBJ1-1; no firm D call. In germline, CDR1 is SGHVS, CDR2 FNYEAQ. The germline V and J ends were trimmed by 0 bases and 4 bases, with 15 bases remaining between them. The CDR3 has 16 residues. CDR3 coding DNA: TGTGCCAGCAGCTTAGCGGCGTTAGAGTTCTCCACTGAAGCTTTCTTT. This translates into CASSLAALEFSTEAFF. The full variable domain, with the rest looked up from reference TRBV7-6 and TRBJ1-1, is GAGVSQSPRYKVTKRGQDVALRCDPISGHVSLYWYRQALGQGPEFLTYFNYEAQQDKSGLPNDRFSAERPEGSISTLTIQRTEQRDSAMYRCASSLAALEFSTEAFFGQGTRLTVV.

V gene TRBV6-1 combines with J gene TRBJ2-1; 7 nucleotides agree with TRBD1. CDR1 is MNHNS and CDR2 is SASEGT in the germline V gene. The CDR3 totals 14 residues. Trimming at V came to 5 bases and at J to 5 bases, leaving 6 bases not matched to a gene. CDR3 DNA: TGTGCCAGCAGTACCCGGACAGGAAACAATGAGCAGTTCTTC. This sequence encodes CASSTRTGNNEQFF.

Many counts were recorded for this clonotype. The rearrangement links TRBV18 to TRBJ1-1, with a weak D call TRBD1 (6 bases). There are 14 residues in the CDR3. Germline-derived CDR1 and CDR2 are KGHSH and LQKENI. V was shortened by 3 bases and J by 2 bases, with 10 bases between the two germline ends. CDR3 region: CASSPTGFNTEAFF. In DNA, the CDR3 is TGTGCCAGCTCACCTACAGGGTTCAACACTGAAGCTTTCTTT. Variable domain in full (rest from reference TRBV18 and TRBJ1-1): NAGVMQNPRHLVRRRGQEARLRCSPMKGHSHVYWYRQLPEEGLKFMVYLQKENIIDESGMPKERFSAEFPKEGPSILRIQQVVRGDSAAYFCASSPTGFNTEAFFGQGTRLTVV.

This clonotype was seen only a few times. V gene TRBV24-1 combines with J gene TRBJ2-3, with 9 positions matching TRBD1. The CDR3 runs 18 residues. Germline CDR1 reads KGHDR; CDR2 reads SFDVKD. Trimming cost V 3 bases and J 2 bases; bases outside gene matches: 11. The CDR3 bases are TGTGCCACCAGTGATGTGACAGGGGGAACCCTATCCACAGATACGCAGTATTTT. Its translation is CATSDVTGGTLSTDTQYF.

The chain recombines TRBV14 with TRBJ1-5; maybe TRBD1 (6 bases). There are 15 residues in the CDR3. Between the trimmed V and J ends, which lost 1 base and 4 bases, there was a span of 11 bases. Germline loops: CDR1 SGHDN, CDR2 FVKESK. The CDR3 DNA follows: TGTGCCAGCAGCCAAGCGGGACACTTGAATCAGCCCCAGCATTTT. Its protein is CASSQAGHLNQPQHF.

This clonotype turned up a few times. The CDR3 coding sequence is TGTGCCAGCAGTTTGGAGGGTTTGATTGGCTACACCTTC. Translating gives CASSLEGLIGYTF. The chain couples TRBV12-3 or TRBV12-4 to TRBJ1-2; no reliable D call. This CDR3 spans 13 amino acids. Trimming pared 3 bases from V and 7 bases from J, leaving 12 bases between.

This clonotype came up many times. The rearrangement links TRBV7-3 to TRBJ2-3, with D perhaps TRBD2 (6 bases). The CDR3 totals 14 residues. With 5 bases removed from V and 1 base from J, the gap between germline ends came to 10 bases. Germline assignment: CDR1 SGHTA and CDR2 FQGTGA. CDR3 amino acids: CASSKASGTDTQYF. Written as DNA, the CDR3 is TGTGCCAGCAGCAAAGCTAGCGGCACAGATACGCAGTATTTT.

This clonotype was seen a handful of times. The rearrangement joins TRBV5-6 to TRBJ2-3, with 8 bases fitting TRBD2. The germline V gene encodes CDR1 SGHDT and CDR2 YYEEEE. V lost 2 bases, J lost 0 bases, and 5 bases stayed unmatched. CDR3 size: 16 residues. CDR3 residues: CASSFLSSGSTDTQYF. CDR3 in DNA: TGTGCCAGCAGCTTCCTCTCTAGCGGGAGCACAGATACGCAGTATTTT. Complete variable domain (other parts from reference TRBV5-6 and TRBJ2-3): DAGVTQSPTHLIKTRGQQVTLRCSPKSGHDTVSWYQQALGQGPQFIFQYYEEEERQRGNFPDRFSGHQFPNYSSELNVNALLLGDSALYLCASSFLSSGSTDTQYFGPGTRLTVL.

This clonotype was seen only once. The J gene is TRBJ2-3, the V gene TRBV5-5; 10 positions match TRBD2. This CDR3 has 15 amino acids. Germline trimming cut 0 bases from V and 4 bases from J; bases unmatched to any gene: 2. The germline V gene encodes CDR1 SGHKS and CDR2 YYEKEE (reference sequence). The CDR3 coding sequence is TGTGCCAGCAGCTTGGCTAGCGGGAGCGCAGATACGCAGTATTTT. Translating it yields CASSLASGSADTQYF.

This chain links TRBV6-1 with TRBJ2-6, with no clear D. CDR1 and CDR2 from the germline V gene are MNHNS and SASEGT. Trimming removed 2 bases from V and 0 bases from J, with 5 bases in between. The length of the CDR3 is 15 residues. In DNA, the CDR3 is TGTGCCAGCAGTGAACAAAACTCTGGGGCCAACGTCCTGACTTTC. Protein product: CASSEQNSGANVLTF.

This clonotype was seen a handful of times. The chain combines TRBV12-3 or TRBV12-4 with TRBJ2-2; D not resolved. This CDR3 spans 14 amino acids. Between the trimmed V and J ends, which lost 2 bases and 5 bases, there was a span of 9 bases. The CDR3 region has the DNA TGTGCCAGCAGTTTAAGTGCTGGGACCGGGGAGCTGTTTTTT. Protein: CASSLSAGTGELFF.

The rearrangement joins TRBV6-4 to TRBJ2-1; TRBD1 aligns across 7 bases. V gave up 3 bases and J gave up 6 bases; unmatched junction bases: 8. This CDR3 is built from 15 residues. The germline gives CDR1 MRHNA, CDR2 SNTAGT. The DNA for the CDR3 is TGTGCCAGCAGTGAGGTACAGGGGAACTCCAATGAGCAGTTCTTC. Translation: CASSEVQGNSNEQFF.

In the case of this clonotype: Since a much larger clone is just one base distant, this may be a read error. The V gene is TRBV7-2, the J gene TRBJ2-7, with 7 bases lining up with TRBD2. The DNA end is more similar to TRBJ2-1, so the J call may be wrong. Germline CDR1 reads SGHTA; CDR2 reads FQGNSA. The CDR3 runs 15 residues. The DNA for the CDR3 is TGTGCCAGCAGCTTCCCACGGGGGGACTCCTACGAGCAGTTCTTC. This sequence encodes CASSFPRGDSYEQFF.

This clonotype was recorded at least ten times. The chain combines TRBV7-2 with TRBJ2-7; 8 bases agree with TRBD1. The CDR3 is 14 amino acids. V dropped 6 bases and J dropped 1; count of bases not matched to a gene: 5. Looked up from germline, CDR1 is SGHTA and CDR2 is FQGNSA. The CDR3 DNA sequence: TGTGCCAGCAGTCCGGACAGGGAATCCTACGAGCAGTACTTC. This codes for CASSPDRESYEQYF.

This clonotype was detected ten times or more. The chain joins TRBV6-1 to TRBJ2-3; TRBD2 is a possible D gene (5 bases). Per germline, CDR1 MNHNS and CDR2 SASEGT. The CDR3 contains 16 residues. V lost 5 bases and J lost 0, with 15 bases in between. CDR3 DNA: TGTGCCAGCAGTTCCGATCCGGGGATTAGCACAGATACGCAGTATTTT. This codes for CASSSDPGISTDTQYF.